This T cell receptor beta chain was observed in a study of kidney transplant recipient with SARS-CoV-2 infection. This clonotype was seen many times. TCRdb re-called the reads through MiXCR, storing one row per CDR3 protein. Among roughly 230,000 distinct CDR3 sequences listed, 29% were seen once. Germline assignment: CDR1 SGHAT and CDR2 FQNNGV. The J segment lost 4 bases and the V segment lost 5 bases, leaving 21 bases of the junction unmatched. This CDR3 contains 19 residues. The clonotype was recovered from a male patient in his 30s who had COVID-19 and was a kidney transplant recipient. The T cells may partly be graft donor cells. The sample consisted of a blood sample, taken at baseline and between days 110 and 120 from a kidney transplant recipient. This rearrangement joins TRBV11-2 to TRBJ1-2; TRBD1 agrees at 8 bases. CDR3 sequence (DNA): TGTGCCAGCAGCCACATCATGCTAGCCCGACAGGGGATATTCTATGGCTACACCTTC. Its protein is CASSHIMLARQGIFYGYTF.